Below are 23 T cell receptor beta chains sequenced from a single sample in a study of PD-L1 blockade in urothelial cancer. Using immunoSEQ multiplex PCR, the repertoire was profiled, and TCRdb retains in-frame clones only, with some absent. The data hold some 100,000 clones, with about 90% observed a single time. Sample: PBMCs, taken around atezolizumab (anti-PD-L1) treatment. The origin of the receptors is an elderly woman with urothelial cancer.

This rearrangement joins TRBV9 to TRBJ2-1; 7 bases are shared with TRBD2. Trimming cost V 0 bases and J 9 bases; bases outside gene matches: 9. The CDR3 sequence is 15 residues long. Germline V lookup: CDR1 SGDLS, CDR2 YYNGEE. The CDR3 DNA reads as TGTGCCAGCAGCGTAGTTAAAGACCTAGCGGCTGAGCAGTTCTTC. Its translation is CASSVVKDLAAEQFF.

The chain uses TRBV7-2 and TRBJ2-2; 7 bases agree with TRBD1. The CDR3 spans 16 residues. With 5 bases clipped from V and 1 base from J, the junction kept 7 bases outside the gene matches. Germline lookup yields CDR1 SGHTA and CDR2 FQGNSA. CDR3 sequence (DNA): TGTGCCAGCAGCCCACCGGGACAGCAGAACACCGGGGAGCTGTTTTTT. This encodes CASSPPGQQNTGELFF. The entire variable domain, with the rest obtained from reference TRBV7-2 and TRBJ2-2, is as follows: GAGVSQSPSNKVTEKGKDVELRCDPISGHTALYWYRQSLGQGLEFLIYFQGNSAPDKSGLPSDRFSAERTGGSVSTLTIQRTQQEDSAVYLCASSPPGQQNTGELFFGEGSRLTVL.

The chain couples TRBV28 to TRBJ1-2, with D maybe TRBD1 (6 bases). Germline CDR1 MDHEN, CDR2 SYDVKM. This CDR3 has 13 residues. Trimming shortened V by 10 bases and J by 4 bases, and 16 bases separated the two germline ends. The CDR3 DNA sequence: TGTGCCACCAGGACAGCCGTTGGCTATGGCTACACCTTC. This encodes CATRTAVGYGYTF.

This chain uses TRBV29-1 with TRBJ1-2; TRBD1 is a possible D gene (6 bases). Germline lookup yields CDR1 SQVTM and CDR2 ANQGSEA. Trimming pared 4 bases from V and 6 bases from J, leaving 12 bases between. The CDR3 is 12 residues long. The CDR3 here is CSVGGQGNGYTF. CDR3 nucleotide sequence: TGCAGCGTTGGAGGGCAGGGGAATGGCTACACCTTC. The entire variable domain, with the rest obtained from reference TRBV29-1 and TRBJ1-2, is as follows: SAVISQKPSRDICQRGTSLTIQCQVDSQVTMMFWYRQQPGQSLTLIATANQGSEATYESGFVIDKFPISRPNLTFSTLTVSNMSPEDSSIYLCSVGGQGNGYTFGSGTRLTVV.

V gene TRBV11-3 combines with J gene TRBJ2-2; 11 bases line up with TRBD2. The CDR3 runs to 18 residues. The trim removed 3 bases at V and 1 base at J, leaving 7 bases unmatched. CDR1 SGHNT and CDR2 YENEEA come from the germline V gene. The DNA of the CDR3 is TGTGCCAGCAGCTTCTCCGGGACTAGCGGAAGGAACACCGGGGAGCTGTTTTTT. It codes for CASSFSGTSGRNTGELFF.

CDR3 DNA sequence: TGTGCCAGTAGTATCCAGGGAGGGACCCAGTACTTC. The encoded protein is CASSIQGGTQYF. The chain joins TRBV19 to TRBJ2-5; a possible D gene is TRBD2 (6 bases). V lost 3 bases, J lost 7 bases, and 9 bases lay in between. The germline gives CDR1 LNHDA, CDR2 SQIVND (reference sequence). CDR3 length equals 12 residues.

The gene calls are TRBV5-4 and TRBJ2-2; 10 bases match TRBD2. Germline loops: CDR1 SGHNT, CDR2 YYREEE (reference sequence). The length of the CDR3 is 19 residues. Trimming removed 6 bases from V and 4 bases from J; junction bases left unmatched: 18. CDR3 region: CASTLGASGSPVGTGELFF. CDR3 sequence (DNA): TGTGCCAGCACCCTGGGGGCTAGCGGGAGCCCGGTCGGCACCGGGGAGCTGTTTTTT.

The rearrangement uses TRBV4-1 and TRBJ2-1; 11 bases are a match to TRBD2. This CDR3 region has 15 residues. V dropped 5 bases and J dropped 7; count of bases not matched to a gene: 7. Germline V lookup: CDR1 MGHRA, CDR2 YSYEKL. The CDR3 reads CASSALAGGLNEQFF. The CDR3 bases are TGCGCCAGCAGCGCTCTAGCGGGAGGTTTGAATGAGCAGTTCTTC.

The chain uses TRBV5-1 and TRBJ2-3; 7 nucleotides match TRBD2. Per germline, CDR1 SGHRS and CDR2 YFSETQ. Trimming cost V 0 bases and J 5 bases; bases outside gene matches: 9. The CDR3 sequence is 16 residues long. The CDR3 protein is CASSLVLAGREDTQYF. In DNA, the CDR3 is TGCGCCAGCAGCTTGGTATTGGCAGGGAGGGAAGATACGCAGTATTTT.

The V and J genes are TRBV4-2 and TRBJ2-3; 15 nucleotides line up with TRBD2. CDR1 is LGHNA and CDR2 is YNFKEQ in the germline V gene. Losses at the gene ends were 3 bases for V and 4 bases for J; bases not matched to a gene: 8. The CDR3 has 18 amino acids. The CDR3 protein is CASSHGLAGGLGADTQYF. CDR3 DNA sequence: TGTGCCAGCAGCCACGGACTAGCGGGAGGGTTGGGCGCAGATACGCAGTATTTT.

DNA of the CDR3: TGTGCCAGCAGCGTCCGACTAGCGGGATTAGGGGAGCAGTTCTTC. It is translated as CASSVRLAGLGEQFF. V gene TRBV14 combines with J gene TRBJ2-1; the match to TRBD2 covers 11 bases. The CDR3 has 15 residues. Germline V gene data show CDR1 as SGHDN and CDR2 as FVKESK. The V segment lost 5 bases and the J segment 10 bases; nucleotides outside the gene matches: 10.

The rearrangement uses TRBV10-3 and TRBJ2-3, with D possibly TRBD1 on 5 matching bases. Germline V gene data show CDR1 as ENHRY and CDR2 as SYGVKD. Trimming pared 9 bases from V and 5 bases from J, leaving 12 bases between. This CDR3 comprises 12 residues. In DNA, the CDR3 is TGTGCCATTTCAGGGCAGGGAGATACGCAGTATTTT. Encoded protein: CAISGQGDTQYF.

The chain joins TRBV7-9 to TRBJ2-7, with TRBD1 identical over 8 bases. CDR3 length: 19 amino acids. Germline V gives CDR1 SEHNR, CDR2 FQNEAQ (reference sequence). V was clipped by 5 bases and J by 1 base; unmatched bases: 19. The CDR3 DNA is TGTGCCAGCAGCCCCAATTGGGGGCAGGGGGCGAAAGGGTCCTACGAGCAGTACTTC. Translation gives CASSPNWGQGAKGSYEQYF.

The chain links TRBV5-1 to TRBJ2-7, with a possible D match to TRBD1 (5 bases). The CDR3 is 15 residues long. The V gene lost 4 bases and the J gene lost 4 bases, with 18 bases spanning the gap. The V gene's germline CDR1 is SGHRS and CDR2 YFSETQ. CDR3 in amino acids: CASSPPGIRGYEQYF. In DNA, the CDR3 is TGCGCCAGCAGCCCTCCAGGGATTCGTGGGTACGAGCAGTACTTC.

This chain connects TRBV7-9 to TRBJ2-2; 7 nucleotides line up with TRBD2. Germline-derived CDR1 and CDR2 are SEHNR and FQNEAQ (reference sequence). This CDR3 has 15 amino acids. V gave up 5 bases and J gave up 5 bases; unmatched junction bases: 8. The CDR3 DNA reads TGTGCCAGCAGCCTTCGGACCGGGGGGACCGGGGAGCTGTTTTTT. As protein: CASSLRTGGTGELFF.

V is TRBV18 and J is TRBJ2-7; D might be TRBD1 (5 bases). CDR1 and CDR2 from the germline V gene are KGHSH and LQKENI. Trimming took off 3 bases at V and 5 bases at J, with 14 bases between the two ends. CDR3 length equals 14 residues. In DNA form, the CDR3 reads TGTGCCAGCTCACCGGGGCAGTTTTGGGACGAGCAGTACTTC. This sequence encodes CASSPGQFWDEQYF.

This clone has only one observation. This sequence joins TRBV10-1 and TRBJ2-1, with 10 nucleotides matching TRBD2. Per germline, CDR1 WNHNN and CDR2 SYGVQD (reference sequence). Unmatched junction bases numbered 4, after V lost 2 bases and J lost 6 bases. The CDR3 is 15 residues long. The CDR3 DNA sequence: TGCGCCAGCAGTGAGAAACTAGCGGGAACCAATGAGCAGTTCTTC. This sequence encodes CASSEKLAGTNEQFF.

CDR3 DNA: TGTGCCAGCAGCCCTAATCCAGGGGCTGAAGCTTTCTTT. Protein: CASSPNPGAEAFF. This chain links TRBV7-3 with TRBJ1-1; TRBD1 is a possible D gene (6 bases). Germline V CDR1 and CDR2: SGHTA, FQGTGA. The V gene lost 5 bases and the J gene lost 6 bases, with 13 bases spanning the gap. CDR3 length: 13 residues.

V gene TRBV10-1 combines with J gene TRBJ2-7, with 8 bases lining up with TRBD1. Germline V gene sequence: CDR1 WNHNN, CDR2 SYGVQD (reference sequence). The CDR3 extends over 15 amino acids. After removal of 4 bases from V and 0 bases from J, the junction contained 5 bases not matched to a gene. CDR3 nucleotide sequence: TGCGCCAGCAGTGGACCGGGACAGGACTCCTACGAGCAGTACTTC. It encodes CASSGPGQDSYEQYF.

The chain links TRBV4-2 to TRBJ2-1; 8 nucleotides match TRBD2. Germline-derived CDR1 and CDR2 are LGHNA and YNFKEQ. The length of the CDR3 is 15 residues. Unmatched junction bases numbered 13, after V lost 6 bases and J lost 9 bases. The CDR3 DNA reads as TGTGCCAGCAGTCAGCAGGGGACTAGTAGGGGTGAGCAGTTCTTC. This codes for CASSQQGTSRGEQFF.

This rearrangement joins TRBV9 to TRBJ2-7; TRBD2 is a possible D gene (5 bases). This CDR3 has 13 residues. The V end was cut by 1 base, the J end by 5 bases, with 10 bases between. Germline V lookup: CDR1 SGDLS, CDR2 YYNGEE. The chain's CDR3 is CASSVWSSDEQYF. CDR3 in DNA: TGTGCCAGCAGCGTATGGAGTAGCGACGAGCAGTACTTC.

This clone was found a few times. The J gene is TRBJ2-1, the V gene TRBV2, with 7 bases that match TRBD1. CDR1 SNHLY and CDR2 FYNNEI come from the germline V gene. With 6 bases clipped from V and 5 bases from J, the junction kept 10 bases outside the gene matches. CDR3 length equals 15 residues. CDR3 DNA sequence: TGTGCCAGCAGCGCCTTACAGGGGCGAAACAATGAGCAGTTCTTC. Its translation is CASSALQGRNNEQFF. The complete variable domain, with remaining parts taken from reference TRBV2 and TRBJ2-1, reads EPEVTQTPSHQVTQMGQEVILRCVPISNHLYFYWYRQILGQKVEFLVSFYNNEISEKSEIFDDQFSVERPDGSNFTLKIRSTKLEDSAMYFCASSALQGRNNEQFFGPGTRLTVL.

This clone has just one count. This chain joins TRBV7-9 and TRBJ2-7; 7 nucleotides line up with TRBD2. The CDR3 spans 14 residues. Germline lookup yields CDR1 SEHNR and CDR2 FQNEAQ (reference sequence). V was clipped by 5 bases and J by 4 bases; unmatched bases: 8. CDR3 coding DNA: TGTGCCAGCAGCGATCCGACTAGCTGGTACGAGCAGTACTTC. The encoded protein is CASSDPTSWYEQYF.